This T cell receptor (beta chain) came from a study of blood T cell repertoires in COVID-19. Trimming shortened V by 0 bases and J by 3 bases, and 21 bases separated the two germline ends. Germline CDR1 reads SGHNT; CDR2 reads YYREEE (reference sequence). The CDR3 is 18 residues long. Repertoires were generated with immunoSEQ multiplex PCR, while TCRdb's copy carries only in-frame clones and drops some. Among around 200,000 clones listed, 84% were seen once. The chain has TRBV5-4 and TRBJ1-2; D unresolved. Sample: peripheral blood. The clonotype was recovered from a man over 45 with active or convalescent COVID-19. The CDR3 region is CASSLAPGRPGGHYGYTF. As DNA, the CDR3 is TGTGCCAGCAGCTTGGCTCCGGGTCGGCCCGGTGGCCACTATGGCTACACCTTC.